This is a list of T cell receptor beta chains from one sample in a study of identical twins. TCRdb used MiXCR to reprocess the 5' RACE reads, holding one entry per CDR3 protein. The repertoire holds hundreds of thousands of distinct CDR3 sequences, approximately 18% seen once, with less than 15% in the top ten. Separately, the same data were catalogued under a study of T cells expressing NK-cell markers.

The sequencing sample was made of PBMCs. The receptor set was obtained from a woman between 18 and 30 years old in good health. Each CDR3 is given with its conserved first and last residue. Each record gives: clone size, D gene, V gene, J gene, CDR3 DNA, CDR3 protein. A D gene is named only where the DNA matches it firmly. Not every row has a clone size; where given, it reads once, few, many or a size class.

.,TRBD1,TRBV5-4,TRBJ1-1,TGTGCCAGCAGCTCGGGACAGCTTATCAACATGAACACTGAAGCTTTCTTT,CASSSGQLINMNTEAFF
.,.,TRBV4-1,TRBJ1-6,TGCGCCAGCAGCCAAGATGCTTCTTATGGTCCCTCACCCCTCCACTTT,CASSQDASYGPSPLHF
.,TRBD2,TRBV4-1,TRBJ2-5,TGCGCCAGCAGCCAATCGTCTAGCGGACGTGGGGGGTACCAAGAGACCCAGTACTTC,CASSQSSSGRGGYQETQYF
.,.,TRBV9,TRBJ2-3,TGTGCCAGCAGCGACACAGTGGGCGGTGGCACAGATACGCAGTATTTT,CASSDTVGGGTDTQYF
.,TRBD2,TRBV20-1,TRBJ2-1,TGCAGTGCTAAGAGGACTAGCGGGACTCGAGAGCAGTTCTTC,CSAKRTSGTREQFF
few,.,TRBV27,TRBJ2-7,TGTGCCAGCAGTTTTGGAATAGCCTACGAGCAGTACTTC,CASSFGIAYEQYF
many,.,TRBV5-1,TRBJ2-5,TGTGCCAGCAGCTTAGGGACCGAAGAGACCCAGTACTTC,CASSLGTEETQYF
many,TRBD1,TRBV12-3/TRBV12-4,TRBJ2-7,TGTGCCAGCAGTTTAGGGACAGGGCGCTACGAGCAGTACTTC,CASSLGTGRYEQYF
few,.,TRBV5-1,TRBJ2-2,TGCGCCAGCAGCGGACAAGCTACCGGGGAGCTGTTTTTT,CASSGQATGELFF
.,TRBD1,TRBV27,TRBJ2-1,TGTGCCAGCAGTTTATGGGGACAGTACAATGAGCAGTTCTTC,CASSLWGQYNEQFF
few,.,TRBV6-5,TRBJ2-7,TGTGCCAGCAGTTACTCGGGGAGGCAGTACTTC,CASSYSGRQYF
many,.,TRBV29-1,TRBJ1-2,TGCAGCGCCGGAAGCAGCGACTCGGTTAACTATGGCTACACCTTC,CSAGSSDSVNYGYTF
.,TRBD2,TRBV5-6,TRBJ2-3,TGTGCCAGCAGCCCGGGGGGGCTATGTACGCAGTATTTT,CASSPGGLCTQYF
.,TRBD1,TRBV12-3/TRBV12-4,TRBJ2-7,TGTGCCAGCAGTTTTAAGGGGGCTCGTTCCTACGAGCAGTACTTC,CASSFKGARSYEQYF
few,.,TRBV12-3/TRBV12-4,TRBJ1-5,TGTGCCAGCAGTTTAAATAGCGATCAGCCCCAGCATTTT,CASSLNSDQPQHF
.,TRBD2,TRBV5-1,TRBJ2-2,TGCGCCAGCAGCTCCCAGACTAGCGGGAGACGCGCCGGGGAGCTGTTTTTT,CASSSQTSGRRAGELFF
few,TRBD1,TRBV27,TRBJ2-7,TGTGCCAGCAGGCCAGGGGGCTTCTACGAGCAGTACTTC,CASRPGGFYEQYF
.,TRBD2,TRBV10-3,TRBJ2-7,TGTGCCATCAGAAGGTGGTCTAGCGGCTCCTACGAGCAGTACTTC,CAIRRWSSGSYEQYF
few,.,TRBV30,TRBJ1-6,TGTGCCTGGACAACAGTTAATTCACCCCTCCACTTT,CAWTTVNSPLHF
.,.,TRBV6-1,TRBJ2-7,TGTGCCAGCAGCTCTTCTCGGAACGGGACTCCCAGAAGTCAGTACTTC,CASSSSRNGTPRSQYF
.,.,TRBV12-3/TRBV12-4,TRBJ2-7,TGTGCCAGCAGCCGCAGCCCCCAGTACGAGCAGTACTTC,CASSRSPQYEQYF
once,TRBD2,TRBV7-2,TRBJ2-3,TGTGCCAGCAGCCCGACTAGCGCGAGAAGAGATACGCAGTATTTT,CASSPTSARRDTQYF
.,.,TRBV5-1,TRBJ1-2,TGCGCCAGCAGCTTGGGGGAAGACGGCTATGGCTACACCTTC,CASSLGEDGYGYTF
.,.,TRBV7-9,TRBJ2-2,TGTGCCTGCAGCTTAACCACGGGGGCCCTGGGGACCGGGGAGCTGTTTTTT,CACSLTTGALGTGELFF
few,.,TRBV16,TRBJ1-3,TGTGCCAGCAGCCAATATTCCGGAAACACCATATATTTT,CASSQYSGNTIYF
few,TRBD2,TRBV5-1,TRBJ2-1,TGCGCCAGCAGCTCCCCGGGGAGGGTAGCCTACAATGAGCAGTTCTTC,CASSSPGRVAYNEQFF
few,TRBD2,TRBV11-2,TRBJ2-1,TGTGCCAGCAGCTCCTTAGCGGGGGGGAATCTTTACAATGAGCAGTTCTTC,CASSSLAGGNLYNEQFF
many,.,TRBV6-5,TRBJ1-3,TGTGCCAGCAGTAACAACCCTCCTCGGTCAGGAAACACCATATATTTT,CASSNNPPRSGNTIYF
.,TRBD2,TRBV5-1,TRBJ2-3,TGCGCCAGCAGCTCTACTAGCGGGGGGCCAGATACGCAGTATTTT,CASSSTSGGPDTQYF
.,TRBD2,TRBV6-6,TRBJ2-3,TGTGCCAGTCGGGAGGCGGTGACAGATACGCAGTATTTT,CASREAVTDTQYF
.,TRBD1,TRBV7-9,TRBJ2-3,TGTGCCAGCAGCCCGACGAAAGACAGGGGCACAGATACGCAGTATTTT,CASSPTKDRGTDTQYF
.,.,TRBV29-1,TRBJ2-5,TGCAGCGTTCTATTCAGGGACATTAGGGAGACCCAGTACTTC,CSVLFRDIRETQYF
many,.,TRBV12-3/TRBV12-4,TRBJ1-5,TGTGCCAGCAGTTCTATGGATCAGCCCCAGCATTTT,CASSSMDQPQHF
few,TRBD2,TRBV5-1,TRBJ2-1,TGCGCCAGCAGCTTGAGGAGTAGGCGGGAGGAGCAGTTCTTC,CASSLRSRREEQFF
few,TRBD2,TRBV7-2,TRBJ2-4,TGTGCCAGCAGCTCCTCCAGCGGGACTTCGGGCATTCAGTACTTC,CASSSSSGTSGIQYF
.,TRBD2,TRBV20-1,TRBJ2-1,TGCAGTGCTAGGCGAGCGGGGGGGCCTCCGAGCTCCTACAATGAGCAGTTCTTC,CSARRAGGPPSSYNEQFF
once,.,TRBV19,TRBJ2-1,TGTGCCAGTAGTATAATAGGGAGGAAGCAGTTCTTC,CASSIIGRKQFF
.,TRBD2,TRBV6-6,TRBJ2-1,TGTGCCAGCAGTGCGGGAGCCCATGAGCAGTTCTTC,CASSAGAHEQFF
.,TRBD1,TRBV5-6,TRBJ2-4,TGTGCCAGCAGCTTGCAGGGACAGAAAAACATTCAGTACTTC,CASSLQGQKNIQYF
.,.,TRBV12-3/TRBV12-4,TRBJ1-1,TGTGCCAGCAGTTTTAACCCCCTTTCTGAAGCTTTCTTT,CASSFNPLSEAFF
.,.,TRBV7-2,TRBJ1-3,TGTGCCAGCAGCTTAGAATATGGAAACACCATATATTTT,CASSLEYGNTIYF
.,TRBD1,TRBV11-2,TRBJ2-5,TGTGCCAGCAGCCCCTGGACAGGGGGGAGGGAGACCCAGTACTTC,CASSPWTGGRETQYF
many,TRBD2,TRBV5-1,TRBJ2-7,TGCGCCAGCAGCTATACTAGCGGGGGGACCGAGCAGTACTTC,CASSYTSGGTEQYF